This TCR beta chain is from a study of breast tumors, draining lymph nodes, adjacent tissues. Breast cancer patients provided tissue from their axillary draining lymph nodes. This clonotype was observed many times. MiXCR, applied by TCRdb to the multiplex PCR reads, yields one record per CDR3 protein. This repertoire shows about 230,000 distinct CDR3 sequences, roughly 30% found once; its top ten account for over 1.1%. CDR1 SEHNR and CDR2 FQNEAQ come from the germline V gene (reference sequence). The length of the CDR3 is 15 residues. J gave up 7 bases and V 5 bases, and 10 bases lay outside the gene matches.

The J gene is TRBJ2-1, the V gene TRBV7-9; 8 nucleotides match TRBD2. Source material: axillary lymph node tissue. The receptor's source is a female donor with breast cancer. Some clones in this sample may be carry-over from other donors' samples. The CDR3 is CASSAGLVEVNEQFF. The CDR3 coding sequence is TGTGCCAGCAGCGCGGGACTAGTCGAGGTTAATGAGCAGTTCTTC. Together with reference TRBV7-9 and TRBJ2-1, the CDR3 gives the full variable domain: DTGVSQNPRHKITKRGQNVTFRCDPISEHNRLYWYRQTLGQGPEFLTYFQNEAQLEKSRLLSDRFSAERPKGSFSTLEIQRTEQGDSAMYLCASSAGLVEVNEQFFGPGTRLTVL.